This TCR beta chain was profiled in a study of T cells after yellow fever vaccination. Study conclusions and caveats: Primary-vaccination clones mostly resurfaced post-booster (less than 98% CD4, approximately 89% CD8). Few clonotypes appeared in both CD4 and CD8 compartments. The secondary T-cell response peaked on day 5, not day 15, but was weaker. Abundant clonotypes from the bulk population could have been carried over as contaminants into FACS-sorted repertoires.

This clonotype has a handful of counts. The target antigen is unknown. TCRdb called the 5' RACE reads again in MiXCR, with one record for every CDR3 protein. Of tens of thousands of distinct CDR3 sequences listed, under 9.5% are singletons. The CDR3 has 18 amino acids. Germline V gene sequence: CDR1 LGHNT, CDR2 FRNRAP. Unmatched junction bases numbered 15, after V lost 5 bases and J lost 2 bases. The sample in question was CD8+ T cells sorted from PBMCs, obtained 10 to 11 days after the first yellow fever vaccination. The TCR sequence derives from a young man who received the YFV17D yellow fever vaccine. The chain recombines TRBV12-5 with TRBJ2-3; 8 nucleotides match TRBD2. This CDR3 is CASGTSVTRGEDTDTQYF. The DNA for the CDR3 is TGTGCTAGTGGTACCTCCGTAACGCGGGGGGAAGACACAGATACGCAGTATTTT.